The 9 T cell receptor beta chains reported below all come from one sample, sequenced in a study of T cell responses to AZD1222 COVID-19 vaccine. Data came from immunoSEQ multiplex PCR; TCRdb stores just in-frame clones and leaves some out. The sample consists of fewer than 90,000 clones, over 80% of them appearing once. This sample comprised peripheral blood, obtained 28 days after the second AZD1222 dose. Source of these receptors: an adult who received the AZD1222 COVID-19 vaccine.

The chain combines TRBV12-3 or TRBV12-4 with TRBJ2-3; D is undetermined. The V gene lost 2 bases and the J gene lost 7 bases, with 7 bases spanning the gap. The CDR3 contains 12 residues. CDR3 residues: CASSLLRHTQYF. The CDR3 DNA reads as TGTGCCAGCAGTTTACTCCGGCATACGCAGTATTTT.

The gene calls are TRBV7-9 and TRBJ1-4, with unresolved D. The V and J ends lost 0 bases and 6 bases respectively, with 8 bases between them. CDR3 size: 14 residues. The germline V gene has CDR1 SEHNR and CDR2 FQNEAQ (reference sequence). This CDR3 reads CASSLARSDEKLFF. The DNA of the CDR3 is TGTGCCAGCAGCTTAGCCAGGTCCGATGAAAAACTGTTTTTT.

The rearrangement links TRBV7-9 to TRBJ2-1, with 14 bases matching TRBD2. The CDR3 extends over 21 amino acids. The V gene's germline CDR1 is SEHNR and CDR2 FQNEAQ (reference sequence). V shed 5 bases, J shed 0 bases, and the junction held 15 bases outside the gene matches. CDR3 nucleotides: TGTGCCAGCAGCACCCGGACTAGCGGGAGGTCCGCAACTAGCTCCTACAATGAGCAGTTCTTC. This gives the protein CASSTRTSGRSATSSYNEQFF.

The genes are TRBV11-2 and TRBJ1-2; D is perhaps TRBD1 (5 bases). The CDR3 has 15 amino acids. Germline loops: CDR1 SGHAT, CDR2 FQNNGV. Trimming took off 1 base at V and 2 bases at J, with 11 bases between the two ends. The CDR3 spells CASSLGTGWNYGYTF. CDR3 DNA sequence: TGTGCCAGCAGCTTAGGTACAGGTTGGAACTATGGCTACACCTTC.

The CDR3 here is CARDRDRGYLSSYNEQFF. For the CDR3, the DNA is TGTGCCAGGGACCGGGACAGGGGATATCTCAGCTCCTACAATGAGCAGTTCTTC. The V gene is TRBV2, the J gene TRBJ2-1; 10 bases match TRBD1. The CDR3 has 18 residues. The ends lost 9 bases at V and 0 bases at J; junction bases unmatched: 14. CDR1 is SNHLY, CDR2 FYNNEI, per germline.

This clone was recorded only once. V gene TRBV18 combines with J gene TRBJ1-1, with TRBD1 matching over 10 bases. This CDR3 has 15 residues. J was trimmed by 3 bases and V by 4 bases; bases with no gene match: 5. CDR1 and CDR2 from the germline V gene are KGHSH and LQKENI. In nucleotides, the CDR3 is TGTGCCAGCTCACAACCGGGACAGGGGTACACTGAAGCTTTCTTT. This translates into CASSQPGQGYTEAFF.

The chain is built from TRBV9 and TRBJ2-7, with TRBD2 matching over 11 bases. Germline loops: CDR1 SGDLS, CDR2 YYNGEE. Trimming cost V 4 bases and J 4 bases; bases outside gene matches: 4. CDR3 length: 14 residues. DNA for the CDR3: TGTGCCAGCAGCTTACGGACTAGCGGGTACGAGCAGTACTTC. Translation: CASSLRTSGYEQYF.

The CDR3: CSASPRGDGELFF. DNA for the CDR3: TGCAGTGCTAGTCCCCGGGGGGACGGGGAGCTGTTTTTT. The chain uses TRBV20-1 and TRBJ2-2, with 7 bases identical to TRBD2. This CDR3 region has 13 residues. Trimming cost V 3 bases and J 7 bases; bases outside gene matches: 5. In germline, CDR1 is DFQATT, CDR2 SNEGSKA (reference sequence).

This clone was found a few times. The chain couples TRBV7-9 to TRBJ2-2, with D uncertain. Trimming left V 7 bases short and J 1 base short, with 7 bases between. CDR1 SEHNR and CDR2 FQNEAQ come from the germline V gene (reference sequence). CDR3 length equals 13 residues. In DNA, the CDR3 is TGTGCCAGCAAAAAGGGGAACACCGGGGAGCTGTTTTTT. Translating gives CASKKGNTGELFF.